This section outlines one T cell receptor beta chain sequence together with its context. Its antigen specificity is not known. Base qualities are not recorded, but no much larger clone differs from it by a single base. Trimming at the junction amounts to 6 bases on V and 2 bases on J, and the germline ends lie 10 bases apart. The germline V gene supplies CDR1 SGHVS and CDR2 FNYEAQ. Spanning cysteine to phenylalanine, the CDR3 consists of 13 amino acids. Just the 39-base CDR3 DNA is kept, in frame starting at base 1. The library was prepared using the immunoSEQ multiplex PCR assay. Here the immuneACCESS table is served through TCRdb, limited to in-frame sequences with V and J called. Missing clones are a known gap in these copies; in checked studies unresolved V genes cover under half, and the rest lacks a known reason. A total of about 30,000 clones appear in this sample, about 89% of them only once. The ten biggest clones cover about 8.5% of the sample.

The sample comes from a study of PD-1 and CTLA-4 blockade in melanoma (dated by TCRdb to the early 2020s). Regarding the complete study: The study compared how PD-1 blockade and CTLA-4 blockade affected the melanoma-reactive CD8 T cell response in patients with melanoma.

This chain is built from TRBV7-6 and TRBJ2-5; the best D guess is TRBD2, with 5 bases matching. The origin of this receptor is a human donor with melanoma. Material: CD8+ T cells from peripheral blood, obtained before anti-PD-1 treatment. The DNA is TGTGCCAGCAGAGGAGCGGTACAAGAGACCCAGTACTTC. This codes for CASRGAVQETQYF.